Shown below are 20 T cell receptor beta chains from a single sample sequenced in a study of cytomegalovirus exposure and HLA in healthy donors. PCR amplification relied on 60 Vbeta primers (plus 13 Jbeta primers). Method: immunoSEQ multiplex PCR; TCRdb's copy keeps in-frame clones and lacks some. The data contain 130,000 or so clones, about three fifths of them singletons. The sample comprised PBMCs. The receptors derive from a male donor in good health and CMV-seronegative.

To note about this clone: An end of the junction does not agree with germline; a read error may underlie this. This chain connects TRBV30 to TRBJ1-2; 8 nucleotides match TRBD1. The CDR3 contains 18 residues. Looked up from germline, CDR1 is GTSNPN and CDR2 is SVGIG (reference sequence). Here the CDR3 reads CAWSVRPTGAFLYYGYPF. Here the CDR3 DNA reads TGTGCCTGGAGTGTACGGCCGACAGGGGCCTTTCTCTACTATGGCTACCCCTTC.

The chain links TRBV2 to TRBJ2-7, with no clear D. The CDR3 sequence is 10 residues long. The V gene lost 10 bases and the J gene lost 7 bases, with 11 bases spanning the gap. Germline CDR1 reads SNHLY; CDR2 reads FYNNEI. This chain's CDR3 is CATIEREQYF. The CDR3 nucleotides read TGTGCCACCATAGAAAGAGAGCAGTACTTC.

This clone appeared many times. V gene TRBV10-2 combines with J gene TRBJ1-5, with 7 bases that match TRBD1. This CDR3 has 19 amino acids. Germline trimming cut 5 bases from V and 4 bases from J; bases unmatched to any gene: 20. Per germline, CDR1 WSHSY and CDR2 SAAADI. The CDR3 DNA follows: TGCGCCAGCAGTAGCGTAGGAGGGGGCCATCTTTGGGAAAATCAGCCCCAGCATTTT. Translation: CASSSVGGGHLWENQPQHF.

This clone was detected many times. The CDR3 sequence is CASSLAGSEQFF. The CDR3 coding sequence is TGTGCCAGCAGCTTAGCGGGCAGCGAGCAGTTCTTC. The V gene is TRBV11-1, the J gene TRBJ2-1, with no clear D. Trimming removed 0 bases at V and 10 bases at J, with 7 bases between. The CDR3 has 12 residues. From germline, CDR1 is SGHAT and CDR2 FQDESV (reference sequence).

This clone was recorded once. The CDR3 coding sequence is TGCGCCAGCAGTAAGCTTGGCGGGGATAACCAAGAGACCCAGTACTTC. Protein: CASSKLGGDNQETQYF. The chain joins TRBV10-2 to TRBJ2-5, with D possibly matching TRBD2 (6 bases). CDR1 and CDR2 from the germline V gene are WSHSY and SAAADI. V was pared by 5 bases and J by 0 bases, with 16 bases between. The CDR3 loop spans 16 amino acids.

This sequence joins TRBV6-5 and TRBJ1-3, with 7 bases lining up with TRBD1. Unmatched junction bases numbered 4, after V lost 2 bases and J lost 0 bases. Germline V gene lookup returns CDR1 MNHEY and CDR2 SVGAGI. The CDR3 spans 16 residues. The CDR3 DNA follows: TGTGCCAGCAGTTACAAAGGGGACAGCTCTGGAAACACCATATATTTT. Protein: CASSYKGDSSGNTIYF.

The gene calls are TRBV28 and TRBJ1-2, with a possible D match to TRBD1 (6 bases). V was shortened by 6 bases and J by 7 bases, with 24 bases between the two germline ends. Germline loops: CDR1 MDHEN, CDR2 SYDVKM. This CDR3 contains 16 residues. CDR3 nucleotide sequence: TGTGCCAGCAGCCCCCTCCGTCCCGGGACAAGTATTGGCTACACCTTC. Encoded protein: CASSPLRPGTSIGYTF.

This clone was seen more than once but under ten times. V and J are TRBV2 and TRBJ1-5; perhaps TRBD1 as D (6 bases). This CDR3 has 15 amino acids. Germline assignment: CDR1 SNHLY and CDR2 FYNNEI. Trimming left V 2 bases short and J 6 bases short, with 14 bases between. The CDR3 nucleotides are TGTGCCAGCAGTGAAACTTCAGGGGTGGGTCAGCCCCAGCATTTT. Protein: CASSETSGVGQPQHF.

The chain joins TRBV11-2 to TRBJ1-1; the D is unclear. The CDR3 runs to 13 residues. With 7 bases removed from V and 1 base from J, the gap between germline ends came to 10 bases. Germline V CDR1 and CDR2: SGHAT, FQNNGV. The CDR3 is CASNLAANTEAFF. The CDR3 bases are TGTGCCAGCAATTTGGCGGCGAACACTGAAGCTTTCTTT.

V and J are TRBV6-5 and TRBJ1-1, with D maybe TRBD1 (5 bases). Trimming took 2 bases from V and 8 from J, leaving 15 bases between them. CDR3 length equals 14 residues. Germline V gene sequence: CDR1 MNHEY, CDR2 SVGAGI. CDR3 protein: CASSYRGEYREAFF. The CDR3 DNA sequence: TGTGCCAGCAGTTACAGGGGCGAATATAGAGAAGCTTTCTTT.

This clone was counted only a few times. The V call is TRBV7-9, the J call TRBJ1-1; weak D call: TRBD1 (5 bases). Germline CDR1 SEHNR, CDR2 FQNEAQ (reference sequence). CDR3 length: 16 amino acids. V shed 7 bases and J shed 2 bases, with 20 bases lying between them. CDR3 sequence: CASTGGGNGDNTEAFF. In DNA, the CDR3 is TGTGCCAGCACCGGAGGAGGGAACGGGGACAACACTGAAGCTTTCTTT. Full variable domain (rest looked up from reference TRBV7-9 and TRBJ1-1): DTGVSQNPRHKITKRGQNVTFRCDPISEHNRLYWYRQTLGQGPEFLTYFQNEAQLEKSRLLSDRFSAERPKGSFSTLEIQRTEQGDSAMYLCASTGGGNGDNTEAFFGQGTRLTVV.

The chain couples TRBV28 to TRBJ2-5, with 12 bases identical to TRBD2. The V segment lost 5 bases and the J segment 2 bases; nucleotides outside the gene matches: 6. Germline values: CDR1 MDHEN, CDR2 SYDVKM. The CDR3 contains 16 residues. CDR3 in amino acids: CASSKRLAGEQETQYF. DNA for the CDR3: TGTGCCAGCAGTAAAAGACTAGCGGGGGAACAAGAGACCCAGTACTTC.

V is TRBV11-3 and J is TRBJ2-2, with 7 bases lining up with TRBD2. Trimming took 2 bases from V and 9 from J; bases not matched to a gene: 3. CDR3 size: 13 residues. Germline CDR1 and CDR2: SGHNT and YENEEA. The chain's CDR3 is CASSLQRDRELFF. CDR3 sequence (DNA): TGTGCCAGCAGCTTACAGCGGGATAGGGAGCTGTTTTTT.

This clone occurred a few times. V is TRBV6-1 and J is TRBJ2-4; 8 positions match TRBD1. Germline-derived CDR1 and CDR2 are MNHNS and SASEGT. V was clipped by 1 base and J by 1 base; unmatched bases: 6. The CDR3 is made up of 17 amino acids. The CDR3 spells CASSEGTGLWAKNIQYF. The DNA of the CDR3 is TGTGCCAGCAGTGAAGGGACAGGGCTTTGGGCCAAAAACATTCAGTACTTC.

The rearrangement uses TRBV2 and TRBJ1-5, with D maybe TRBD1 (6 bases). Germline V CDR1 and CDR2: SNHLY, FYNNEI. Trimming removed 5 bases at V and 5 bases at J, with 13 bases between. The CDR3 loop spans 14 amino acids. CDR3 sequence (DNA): TGTGCCAGCAGTTTTGGACAGCCTTATCAGCCCCAGCATTTT. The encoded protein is CASSFGQPYQPQHF. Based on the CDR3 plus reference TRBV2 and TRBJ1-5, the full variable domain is EPEVTQTPSHQVTQMGQEVILRCVPISNHLYFYWYRQILGQKVEFLVSFYNNEISEKSEIFDDQFSVERPDGSNFTLKIRSTKLEDSAMYFCASSFGQPYQPQHFGDGTRLSIL.

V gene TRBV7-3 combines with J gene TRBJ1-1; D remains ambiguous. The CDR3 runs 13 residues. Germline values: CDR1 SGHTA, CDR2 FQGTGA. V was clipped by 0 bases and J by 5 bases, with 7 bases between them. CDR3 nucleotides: TGTGCCAGCAGCTTAACTGGCCTGACTGAAGCTTTCTTT. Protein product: CASSLTGLTEAFF.

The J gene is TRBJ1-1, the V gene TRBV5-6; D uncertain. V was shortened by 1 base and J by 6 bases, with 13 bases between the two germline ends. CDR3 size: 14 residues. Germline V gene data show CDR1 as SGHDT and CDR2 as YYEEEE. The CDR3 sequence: CASSLFLVLPEAFF. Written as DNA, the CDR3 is TGTGCCAGCAGCTTGTTTTTAGTCCTCCCTGAAGCTTTCTTT.

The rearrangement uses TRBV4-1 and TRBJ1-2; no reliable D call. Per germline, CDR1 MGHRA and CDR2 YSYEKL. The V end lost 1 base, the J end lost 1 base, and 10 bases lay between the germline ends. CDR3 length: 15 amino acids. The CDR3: CASSQVTDVNYGYTF. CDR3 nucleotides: TGCGCCAGCAGCCAAGTTACAGATGTTAACTATGGCTACACCTTC.

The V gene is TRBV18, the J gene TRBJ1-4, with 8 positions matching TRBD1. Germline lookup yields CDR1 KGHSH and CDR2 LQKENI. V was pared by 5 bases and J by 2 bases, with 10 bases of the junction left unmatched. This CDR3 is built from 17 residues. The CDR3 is CASSLQGAILTNEKLFF. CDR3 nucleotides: TGTGCCAGCTCATTGCAGGGGGCGATATTGACTAATGAAAAACTGTTTTTT.

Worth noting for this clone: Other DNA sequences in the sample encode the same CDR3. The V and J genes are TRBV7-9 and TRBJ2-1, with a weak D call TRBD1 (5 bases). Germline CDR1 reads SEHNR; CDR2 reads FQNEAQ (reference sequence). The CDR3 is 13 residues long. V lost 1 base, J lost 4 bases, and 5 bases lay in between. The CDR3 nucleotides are TGTGCCAGCAGCTTAGGACAGTACAATGAGCAGTTCTTC. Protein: CASSLGQYNEQFF.